This T cell receptor beta chain was observed in a study of blood T cell repertoires in COVID-19. Overall study context: The samples span acute and convalescent COVID-19 from the United States, Italy and Spain.

Methods used by the authors: Reference gene primers were amplified, and this amplification served to estimate nucleated cell counts. Method: immunoSEQ multiplex PCR; TCRdb's copy keeps in-frame clones and lacks some. Clone size and the V and J calls come from that table; the DNA yielded D and trimming. The sample records roughly 170,000 clones, about 78% being singletons. The study drew participants aged about 18 to 89 years from 20 to 30 US areas. Among Cohort 3 donors, those recovered had two negative PCRs, clearance, or symptom resolution. The V and J ends lost 3 bases and 1 base respectively, with 28 bases between them. Per germline, CDR1 SGHRS and CDR2 YFSETQ. This CDR3 has 20 amino acids.

This receptor was taken from a woman aged 50 to 60 who had recovered from COVID-19. The source material was PBMCs or T cells enriched from blood (not recorded which). The V and J genes are TRBV5-1 and TRBJ2-5, with a possible D match to TRBD2 (6 bases). In DNA form, the CDR3 reads TGCGCCAGCAGCTGGCCCCCTTACAAGGAGGGACGGCTGGGCCAAGAGACCCAGTACTTC. This translates into CASSWPPYKEGRLGQETQYF.